These T cell receptor beta chains were read from a single sample in a study of blood T cell repertoires in COVID-19. Using immunoSEQ multiplex PCR, the repertoire was profiled, and TCRdb retains in-frame clones only, with some absent. This table holds about 11,000 clones, approximately 84% found once. Sequencing used peripheral blood. The receptors derive from a man over 45 with active COVID-19. The CDR3 runs from the conserved cysteine through the conserved F or W. A D gene is named only where the DNA matches it firmly. Only part of the rows carry a size: once, few, many, or a class if the clone is expanded.

V gene,clone size,J gene,D gene,CDR3 protein,CDR3 DNA
TRBV6-2/TRBV6-3,.,TRBJ2-1,TRBD2,CASSPTTPSGVDNEQFF,TGTGCCAGCAGCCCGACTACCCCTAGCGGGGTAGACAATGAGCAGTTCTTC
TRBV7-9,.,TRBJ2-1,.,CASSLVSEQFF,TGTGCCAGCAGCTTAGTTAGTGAGCAGTTCTTC
TRBV2,.,TRBJ2-2,TRBD2,CASSDAMLAGSNTGELFF,TGTGCCAGCAGTGACGCTATGCTAGCGGGCTCGAACACCGGGGAGCTGTTTTTT
TRBV2,.,TRBJ1-1,.,CASSVADYTEAFF,TGTGCCAGCAGTGTTGCTGACTACACTGAAGCTTTCTTT
TRBV14,.,TRBJ2-7,.,CASRGNSYEQYF,TGTGCCTCCCGGGGGAACTCCTACGAGCAGTACTTC
TRBV6-5,.,TRBJ2-7,.,CASSYAGQSYEQYF,TGTGCCAGCAGTTACGCTGGACAGAGCTACGAGCAGTACTTC
TRBV6-1,.,TRBJ2-1,.,CASSEAVKRPNEQFF,TGTGCCAGCAGTGAAGCGGTCAAGCGCCCCAATGAGCAGTTCTTC
TRBV27,once,TRBJ2-1,TRBD2,CATKGLAGPTGSSYNEQFF,TGTGCCACCAAGGGCCTAGCGGGACCCACAGGTAGCTCCTACAATGAGCAGTTCTTC
TRBV18,.,TRBJ2-5,.,CASSPSTGLYIGETQYF,TGTGCCAGCTCACCATCTACGGGATTATACATCGGCGAGACCCAGTACTTC
TRBV27,few,TRBJ2-3,.,CASGIASSTDTQYF,TGTGCCAGCGGGATAGCGTCTAGCACAGATACGCAGTATTTT
TRBV2,.,TRBJ2-1,TRBD2,CASIPAGDRGSYNEQFF,TGTGCCAGCATCCCAGCGGGAGATAGGGGCTCCTACAATGAGCAGTTCTTC
TRBV2,.,TRBJ2-7,.,CASSGGSSYEQYF,TGTGCCAGCAGTGGTGGGAGCTCCTACGAGCAGTACTTC
TRBV19,.,TRBJ2-7,TRBD2,CASWGAGGPGEQYF,TGTGCCAGCTGGGGGGCGGGAGGGCCTGGGGAGCAGTACTTC
TRBV7-8,once,TRBJ2-7,.,CASSLMVTPAGSYEQYF,TGTGCCAGCAGCTTAATGGTTACTCCGGCAGGCTCCTACGAGCAGTACTTC
TRBV12-3/TRBV12-4,.,TRBJ2-7,.,CASSFHPSYEQYF,TGTGCCAGCAGTTTTCACCCCAGCTACGAGCAGTACTTC
TRBV6-4,.,TRBJ2-3,TRBD2,CASSELAGGIDTQYF,TGTGCCAGCAGTGAATTAGCGGGAGGTATTGATACGCAGTATTTT
TRBV2,.,TRBJ1-1,.,CASSEVPGESTEAFF,TGTGCCAGCAGTGAAGTGCCGGGTGAGAGCACTGAAGCTTTCTTT
TRBV5-8,once,TRBJ2-5,TRBD1,CASSFRQGRETQYF,TGTGCCAGCAGCTTTCGACAGGGGAGGGAGACCCAGTACTTC
TRBV5-4,few,TRBJ2-7,TRBD1,CASSLETGDYEQYF,TGTGCCAGCAGCTTGGAGACAGGGGATTACGAGCAGTACTTC
TRBV4-2,.,TRBJ2-7,.,CASSQDRTGGLYEQYF,TGTGCCAGCAGCCAAGATCGGACTGGGGGCCTTTACGAGCAGTACTTC
TRBV4-1,.,TRBJ1-3,.,CASSPSEGNTIYF,TGCGCCAGCAGCCCGAGTGAGGGAAACACCATATATTTT
TRBV28,.,TRBJ2-1,.,CASSLRDGGLLHGNEQFF,TGTGCCAGCAGTTTAAGGGATGGGGGACTCCTACATGGCAATGAGCAGTTCTTC
TRBV7-9,.,TRBJ2-7,.,CASSFRDSSTRGEQYF,TGTGCCAGCAGCTTTCGGGACAGTTCGACTAGAGGCGAGCAGTACTTC
TRBV27,.,TRBJ2-1,.,CASSPQLIYEQFF,TGTGCCAGCAGTCCCCAGTTGATCTATGAGCAGTTCTTC
TRBV5-1,.,TRBJ1-3,TRBD1,CASTPGGQHSGNTIYF,TGCGCCAGCACCCCTGGGGGACAGCACTCTGGAAACACCATATATTTT
TRBV28,.,TRBJ2-7,TRBD1,CASSTTGTVGEQYF,TGTGCCAGCAGTACCACCGGGACAGTTGGCGAGCAGTACTTC
TRBV28,.,TRBJ2-7,TRBD1,CASSPWTGGIDSYEQYF,TGTGCCAGCAGTCCTTGGACAGGGGGCATCGACTCCTACGAGCAGTACTTC
TRBV9,.,TRBJ2-5,.,CASSLGGVGQETQYF,TGTGCCAGCAGCCTCGGGGGAGTCGGCCAAGAGACCCAGTACTTC
TRBV28,.,TRBJ2-1,TRBD2,CASSPGEGIWNEQFF,TGTGCCAGCAGTCCCGGGGAGGGTATTTGGAATGAGCAGTTCTTC
TRBV10-2,.,TRBJ2-1,TRBD2,CASRTSPPSGSYNEQFF,TGCGCCAGCAGAACCTCCCCACCTAGCGGTTCCTACAATGAGCAGTTCTTC
TRBV19,.,TRBJ2-1,TRBD2,CATGTSGNLYNEQFF,TGTGCCACCGGGACTAGCGGGAATCTTTACAATGAGCAGTTCTTC
TRBV9,.,TRBJ2-7,.,CASSVVPGYEQYF,TGTGCCAGCAGCGTAGTCCCGGGCTACGAGCAGTACTTC
TRBV5-4,.,TRBJ1-6,.,CASSLAGGSSPLHF,TGTGCCAGCAGCTTGGCGGGGGGCTCTTCACCCCTCCACTTT
TRBV29-1,.,TRBJ2-7,TRBD2,CSVDRLAGDSYEQYF,TGCAGCGTTGACAGACTAGCGGGAGACTCCTACGAGCAGTACTTC
TRBV27,once,TRBJ1-1,.,CASSLGRGFTEAFF,TGTGCCAGCAGTTTAGGCAGGGGTTTCACTGAAGCTTTCTTT
TRBV18,.,TRBJ1-1,TRBD1,CASSLGQVNTEAFF,TGTGCCAGCTCGCTTGGACAGGTGAACACTGAAGCTTTCTTT
TRBV9,.,TRBJ1-4,.,CASSGTLDSPTNEKLFF,TGTGCCAGCAGCGGGACATTGGACAGCCCAACTAATGAAAAACTGTTTTTT
TRBV4-1,.,TRBJ2-5,TRBD1,CASSKRDRSYQETQYF,TGCGCCAGCAGCAAGAGGGACAGGAGCTACCAAGAGACCCAGTACTTC
TRBV5-6,.,TRBJ2-3,TRBD2,CASSLVEIAGGNTDTQYF,TGTGCCAGCAGCTTGGTCGAAATAGCGGGAGGGAACACAGATACGCAGTATTTT
TRBV27,.,TRBJ2-7,TRBD1,CASSLIAGTGLTYEQYF,TGTGCCAGCAGTTTAATTGCTGGGACAGGGCTTACCTACGAGCAGTACTTC
TRBV27,.,TRBJ2-5,TRBD1,CASSLRGQQQETQYF,TGTGCCAGCAGTTTAAGGGGACAGCAACAAGAGACCCAGTACTTC